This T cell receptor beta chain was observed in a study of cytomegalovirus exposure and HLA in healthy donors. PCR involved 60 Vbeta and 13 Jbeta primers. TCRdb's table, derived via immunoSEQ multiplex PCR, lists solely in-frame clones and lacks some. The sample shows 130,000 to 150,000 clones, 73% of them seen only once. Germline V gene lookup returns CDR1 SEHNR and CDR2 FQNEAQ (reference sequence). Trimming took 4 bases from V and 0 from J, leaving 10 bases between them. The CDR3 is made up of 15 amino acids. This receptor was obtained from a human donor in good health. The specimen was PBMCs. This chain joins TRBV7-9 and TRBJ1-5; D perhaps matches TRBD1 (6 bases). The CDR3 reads CASSSGQYSNQPQHF. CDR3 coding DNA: TGTGCCAGCAGCTCCGGACAGTATAGCAATCAGCCCCAGCATTTT.